The clone carrying this TCR beta chain was seen a handful of times. What was sequenced were expressed TCRB transcripts, since all of the isolated RNA had been reverse transcribed. Sequencing used immunoSEQ multiplex PCR; TCRdb keeps in-frame clones, though not all of them. Of hundreds of thousands of clones in the sample, about 14% were seen once. The data derive from a study of beta chain features in type 1 diabetes. Germline lookup yields CDR1 SGHAT and CDR2 FQNNGV. The CDR3 runs to 13 residues. The V and J ends lost 5 bases and 4 bases respectively, with 11 bases between them. Specimen: naive CD4+ T cells from blood. J is TRBJ1-2 and V is TRBV11-2; tentative D call: TRBD1 (6 bases). This TCR came from a man younger than 30 in good health. The CDR3 protein is CASSPDRVYGYTF. DNA of the CDR3: TGTGCCAGCAGCCCGGACAGAGTCTATGGCTACACCTTC.